The 24 T cell receptor beta chains reported below all come from one sample, sequenced in a study of blood T cells in healthy people across ages. Then a second PCR, running roughly 7 to 11 cycles, was carried out with a sample-barcoded 5' primer and a J-beta primer mix. TCRdb processed the 5' RACE reads anew with MiXCR; each CDR3 protein has one entry. The sample consists of around 780,000 distinct CDR3 sequences, around 24% of them appearing once. The sample also formed part of further work on T cells of mothers and their children.

Specimen: blood. The source of these receptors is a boy aged 5-17 years in good health.

The gene calls are TRBV6-5 and TRBJ1-2, with D possibly being TRBD1 (6 bases). CDR3 length equals 13 residues. Trimming took 2 bases from V and 5 from J, leaving 9 bases between them. The germline V gene has CDR1 MNHEY and CDR2 SVGAGI. The CDR3: CASSYGGGYGYTF. CDR3 nucleotides: TGTGCCAGCAGTTACGGGGGCGGGTATGGCTACACCTTC.

The rearrangement joins TRBV2 to TRBJ1-1; 8 bases map to TRBD1. Per the germline V gene, CDR1 is SNHLY and CDR2 is FYNNEI. J lost 0 bases, V lost 2 bases, and 2 bases had no gene match. This CDR3 comprises 15 residues. The CDR3 loop reads CASSERTGMNTEAFF. The CDR3 DNA reads TGTGCCAGCAGTGAACGGACAGGGATGAACACTGAAGCTTTCTTT.

Here the CDR3 DNA reads TGCAGTGCTACCTTTCCCTCCTACAATGAGCAGTTCTTC. This gives the protein CSATFPSYNEQFF. This chain connects TRBV20-1 to TRBJ2-1; no clear D gene. Trimming took 4 bases from V and 0 from J, leaving 7 bases between them. Germline V lookup: CDR1 DFQATT, CDR2 SNEGSKA (reference sequence). The CDR3 is made up of 13 amino acids.

CDR3 bases: TGCAGTGCTAGGGCAACGGGGGCCCATATGAGCAATCAGCCCCAGCATTTT. This encodes CSARATGAHMSNQPQHF. This chain links TRBV20-1 with TRBJ1-5, with a possible D match to TRBD1 (6 bases). This CDR3 has 17 residues. The germline V gene has CDR1 DFQATT and CDR2 SNEGSKA (reference sequence). V lost 3 bases to trimming and J lost 1 base, with 19 bases between them.

The V call is TRBV7-9, the J call TRBJ2-7; TRBD1 matches at 7 bases. This CDR3 is built from 13 residues. The trim removed 7 bases at V and 4 bases at J, leaving 7 bases unmatched. From germline, CDR1 is SEHNR and CDR2 FQNEAQ (reference sequence). For the CDR3, the DNA is TGTGCCAGCACATCCACAGGGGAGTACGAGCAGTACTTC. Protein product: CASTSTGEYEQYF. Full variable domain (outside the CDR3, taken from reference TRBV7-9 and TRBJ2-7): DTGVSQNPRHKITKRGQNVTFRCDPISEHNRLYWYRQTLGQGPEFLTYFQNEAQLEKSRLLSDRFSAERPKGSFSTLEIQRTEQGDSAMYLCASTSTGEYEQYFGPGTRLTVT.

This clonotype was seen a handful of times. J is TRBJ1-3 and V is TRBV24-1; TRBD1 might be the D (6 bases). This CDR3 region has 18 residues. Between the trimmed V and J ends, which lost 2 bases and 0 bases, there was a span of 16 bases. From germline, CDR1 is KGHDR and CDR2 SFDVKD. CDR3 amino acids: CATSDSKTGPTSGNTIYF. The CDR3 DNA is TGTGCCACCAGTGATTCGAAAACAGGGCCCACCTCTGGAAACACCATATATTTT.

The chain uses TRBV7-3 and TRBJ1-1; D is undetermined. V gave up 11 bases and J gave up 6 bases, with 28 bases separating them. Germline-derived CDR1 and CDR2 are SGHTA and FQGTGA. CDR3 length: 16 amino acids. The CDR3, as DNA: TGTGCCCGGCCGTACCCGCGGAAGGACCCTCCCGCTGAAGCTTTCTTT. Its translation: CARPYPRKDPPAEAFF.

This sequence joins TRBV12-3 or TRBV12-4 and TRBJ1-6; D unclear. The CDR3 covers 12 residues. V lost 8 bases and J lost 9, with 11 bases in between. CDR3 residues: CASGSIPSPLHF. CDR3 DNA sequence: TGTGCCAGCGGCAGCATTCCTTCACCCCTCCACTTT.

V usage is TRBV4-2 and J usage is TRBJ2-5; 9 bases align to TRBD2. This CDR3 has 17 amino acids. With 7 bases clipped from V and 2 bases from J, the junction kept 14 bases outside the gene matches. The germline gives CDR1 LGHNA, CDR2 YNFKEQ. CDR3 in amino acids: CASTVRASGEIQETQYF. The CDR3 DNA follows: TGTGCCAGCACCGTAAGGGCTAGCGGGGAGATACAAGAGACCCAGTACTTC.

The chain employs TRBV12-3 or TRBV12-4 and TRBJ2-1; TRBD2 matches 9 bases. The trim removed 3 bases at V and 8 bases at J, leaving 5 bases unmatched. There are 14 residues in the CDR3. Here the CDR3 DNA reads TGTGCCAGCAGTTTTGGCGGGGGGGCTGATGAGCAGTTCTTC. This sequence encodes CASSFGGGADEQFF.

This clonotype was observed at least ten times. The J gene is TRBJ2-5, the V gene TRBV7-8; D is unclear. The CDR3 has 15 residues. Germline-derived CDR1 and CDR2 are SGHVS and FQNEAQ. Trimming shortened V by 5 bases and J by 5 bases, and 18 bases separated the two germline ends. The CDR3 sequence is CASSPVPSRTETQYF. The CDR3 DNA follows: TGTGCCAGCAGCCCGGTCCCAAGTAGAACGGAGACCCAGTACTTC.

The rearrangement uses TRBV28 and TRBJ2-3, with 7 bases lining up with TRBD2. Germline V CDR1 and CDR2: MDHEN, SYDVKM. Trimming removed 5 bases from V and 6 bases from J; junction bases left unmatched: 11. This CDR3 region has 15 residues. CDR3 residues: CASSHSGLSTDTQYF. The CDR3 nucleotides are TGTGCCAGCAGTCATAGCGGGCTCTCGACCGATACGCAGTATTTT.

Only a few counts were recorded for this clonotype. The chain joins TRBV7-2 to TRBJ2-3; 8 positions agree with TRBD2. The germline V gene encodes CDR1 SGHTA and CDR2 FQGNSA. J was trimmed by 6 bases and V by 3 bases; bases with no gene match: 8. This CDR3 spans 15 amino acids. Written as DNA, the CDR3 is TGTGCCAGCAGCTTTTCGACTAGCGTTATCGATACGCAGTATTTT. Amino acids: CASSFSTSVIDTQYF.

This chain uses TRBV28 with TRBJ2-1; TRBD2 aligns across 11 bases. The CDR3 has 16 residues. Per germline, CDR1 MDHEN and CDR2 SYDVKM. V trimming: 4 bases; J trimming: 5 bases; junction bases outside the gene matches: 7. The CDR3 DNA sequence: TGTGCCAGCAGTTCCTTAAGACTAGCGGGGAACAATGAGCAGTTCTTC. Translated: CASSSLRLAGNNEQFF.

This clonotype was detected ten times or more. The J gene is TRBJ1-1, the V gene TRBV5-6; tentatively, D is TRBD1 (6 bases). The ends were cut back, 0 bases at V and 3 bases at J, with 12 bases in the middle. The V gene's germline CDR1 is SGHDT and CDR2 YYEEEE. The CDR3 extends over 15 amino acids. The chain's CDR3 is CASSLAGQFYTEAFF. The DNA for the CDR3 is TGTGCCAGCAGCTTGGCCGGACAGTTTTACACTGAAGCTTTCTTT.

The chain recombines TRBV7-3 with TRBJ2-1, with 11 positions matching TRBD2. The CDR3 has 14 amino acids. V lost 3 bases, J lost 11 bases, and 6 bases stayed unmatched. Germline CDR1 and CDR2: SGHTA and FQGTGA. CDR3 in DNA: TGTGCCAGCAGCTTGCGTCTAGCGGGGGGCCAGCAGTTCTTC. It translates to CASSLRLAGGQQFF.

In this sample, this clonotype turned up a few times. The gene calls are TRBV5-1 and TRBJ1-4; 7 positions agree with TRBD1. The CDR3 is 13 amino acids. J lost 8 bases, V lost 8 bases, and 9 bases had no gene match. CDR1 is SGHRS, CDR2 YFSETQ, per germline. CDR3 in amino acids: CARKQGWTEKLFF. As DNA, the CDR3 is TGCGCCAGGAAACAGGGGTGGACGGAAAAACTGTTTTTT.

This clonotype turned up a few times. The chain employs TRBV7-2 and TRBJ2-5, with D possibly called TRBD1 or TRBD2 (5 bases each). The J call may not be correct, given that the DNA end is closer to TRBJ2-7. This CDR3 region has 14 residues. The V gene's germline CDR1 is SGHTA and CDR2 FQGNSA. CDR3 bases: TGTGCCAGCAGCTTAGAATCCGGGACGTTCGAGCAGTACTTC. Its protein is CASSLESGTFEQYF.

This clonotype was observed a few times. This chain connects TRBV20-1 to TRBJ1-1; a weak D match, TRBD1 (6 bases). CDR1 and CDR2 from the germline V gene are DFQATT and SNEGSKA (reference sequence). CDR3 length: 13 residues. Trimming pared 6 bases from V and 1 base from J, leaving 12 bases between. In nucleotides, the CDR3 is TGCAGTGCCTGGGTACAGGGGAACACTGAAGCTTTCTTT. It encodes CSAWVQGNTEAFF.

The sample holds a few counts of this clonotype. The V gene is TRBV20-1, the J gene TRBJ2-3; TRBD2 agrees at 13 bases. This CDR3 is built from 15 residues. CDR1 is DFQATT, CDR2 SNEGSKA, per germline (reference sequence). J was trimmed by 0 bases and V by 5 bases; bases with no gene match: 2. The CDR3 is CSAQGLAGSTDTQYF. The CDR3 bases are TGCAGTGCTCAGGGACTAGCGGGGAGCACAGATACGCAGTATTTT.

In its sample, this clonotype was seen a few times. This chain joins TRBV18 and TRBJ2-1; 7 bases are shared with TRBD2. Gene TRBJ2-5 matches the end of the DNA better, so the J call may be wrong. This CDR3 comprises 13 residues. The germline V gene encodes CDR1 KGHSH and CDR2 LQKENI. CDR3 sequence: CASSPTSDETQYF. CDR3 nucleotides: TGTGCCAGCTCTCCCACTAGCGACGAGACCCAGTACTTC.

This chain connects TRBV7-9 to TRBJ2-5, with 9 bases fitting TRBD2. TRBJ2-7 matches the DNA end more closely, so the J call is doubtful. The CDR3 runs 15 residues. CDR1 and CDR2 from the germline V gene are SEHNR and FQNEAQ (reference sequence). In DNA form, the CDR3 reads TGTGCCAGCAGCCCCCCGGGACTAGCTTCCTACGAGCAGTACTTC. Its protein product is CASSPPGLASYEQYF.

The table lists this clonotype with a few counts. The gene calls are TRBV3-1 and TRBJ2-5; 8 nucleotides align to TRBD2. V gave up 0 bases and J gave up 3 bases; unmatched junction bases: 9. The germline CDR1 and CDR2 sequences are LGHDT and YNNKEL (reference sequence). This CDR3 comprises 17 residues. This CDR3 is CASSQERRLAGKETQYF. CDR3 nucleotide sequence: TGTGCCAGCAGCCAAGAAAGGCGGCTAGCGGGCAAAGAGACCCAGTACTTC.

The chain employs TRBV12-3 or TRBV12-4 and TRBJ2-4; D possibly uses TRBD1 or TRBD2 (6 bases each). With 5 bases removed from V and 8 bases from J, the gap between germline ends came to 16 bases. The CDR3 loop spans 14 amino acids. The CDR3 reads CASSLSRGGDIQYF. Written as DNA, the CDR3 is TGTGCCAGCAGTCTTAGCAGGGGCGGGGACATTCAGTACTTC.